The 27 T cell receptor beta chains below all came from one sample that was sequenced in a study of blood T cell repertoires in COVID-19. Sequenced by immunoSEQ multiplex PCR; TCRdb stores in-frame clones only, minus some. The repertoire has approximately 92,000 clones, 82% of them found once; the top ten carry 18%. The sample was peripheral blood. All receptors come from an elderly man with acute or convalescent COVID-19.

The V call is TRBV7-8, the J call TRBJ1-4; a weak D match, TRBD1 (6 bases). Deletions cut 4 bases from V and 2 bases from J, with 11 bases between. The CDR3 consists of 15 residues. The V gene's germline CDR1 is SGHVS and CDR2 FQNEAQ. The CDR3 nucleotides read TGTGCCAGCAGCTCCAACAGGGTGACTAATGAAAAACTGTTTTTT. The encoded protein is CASSSNRVTNEKLFF.

This clone was detected only once. The rearrangement uses TRBV29-1 and TRBJ1-1; D gene ambiguous. The V gene's germline CDR1 is SQVTM and CDR2 ANQGSEA. This CDR3 region has 13 residues. The V gene lost 8 bases and the J gene lost 0 bases, with 13 bases spanning the gap. DNA of the CDR3: TGCAGCCCCCAACTCCAACTGAACACTGAAGCTTTCTTT. Its translation: CSPQLQLNTEAFF. Complete variable domain (other parts from reference TRBV29-1 and TRBJ1-1): SAVISQKPSRDICQRGTSLTIQCQVDSQVTMMFWYRQQPGQSLTLIATANQGSEATYESGFVIDKFPISRPNLTFSTLTVSNMSPEDSSIYLCSPQLQLNTEAFFGQGTRLTVV.

This clone was observed a handful of times. The genes are TRBV10-3 and TRBJ1-5; 10 bases are a match to TRBD1. This CDR3 has 15 residues. The V gene end was trimmed by 8 bases and the J gene end by 7 bases; junction bases not matched to a gene: 11. Germline V gives CDR1 ENHRY, CDR2 SYGVKD. The CDR3 here is CAIGSPDRGGQPQHF. CDR3 sequence (DNA): TGTGCCATCGGTTCCCCGGACAGGGGGGGCCAGCCCCAGCATTTT.

The genes are TRBV29-1 and TRBJ1-1; 9 nucleotides align to TRBD1. Germline lookup yields CDR1 SQVTM and CDR2 ANQGSEA. After removal of 5 bases from V and 5 bases from J, the junction contained 6 bases not matched to a gene. This CDR3 is 13 amino acids long. This chain's CDR3 is CSVPGQGRTEAFF. CDR3 in DNA: TGCAGCGTTCCGGGACAGGGAAGGACTGAAGCTTTCTTT. Based on the CDR3 plus reference TRBV29-1 and TRBJ1-1, the full variable domain is SAVISQKPSRDICQRGTSLTIQCQVDSQVTMMFWYRQQPGQSLTLIATANQGSEATYESGFVIDKFPISRPNLTFSTLTVSNMSPEDSSIYLCSVPGQGRTEAFFGQGTRLTVV.

The V call is TRBV6-5, the J call TRBJ1-2; 8 bases fit TRBD1. This CDR3 comprises 13 residues. V was clipped by 6 bases and J by 3 bases; unmatched bases: 3. The germline gives CDR1 MNHEY, CDR2 SVGAGI. As DNA, the CDR3 is TGTGCCAGCAGCACAGGGGGATACTATGGCTACACCTTC. This sequence encodes CASSTGGYYGYTF.

The chain uses TRBV6-2 or TRBV6-3 and TRBJ2-6; 7 bases fit TRBD2. The CDR3 has 14 residues. Losses at the gene ends were 5 bases for V and 3 bases for J; bases not matched to a gene: 1. From germline, CDR1 is MNHEY and CDR2 SVGEGT. The CDR3 bases are TGTGCCAGCAGTGTAGCGGGTGGGGCCAACGTCCTGACTTTC. Residues: CASSVAGGANVLTF.

The rearrangement joins TRBV7-2 to TRBJ1-1, with D unclear. The CDR3 covers 15 residues. The V end lost 1 base, the J end lost 1 base, and 10 bases lay between the germline ends. The germline gives CDR1 SGHTA, CDR2 FQGNSA. The CDR3, as DNA: TGTGCCAGCAGCTTAGTGGCTGTTCGGAACACTGAAGCTTTCTTT. Its protein is CASSLVAVRNTEAFF. Based on the CDR3 plus reference TRBV7-2 and TRBJ1-1, the full variable domain is GAGVSQSPSNKVTEKGKDVELRCDPISGHTALYWYRQSLGQGLEFLIYFQGNSAPDKSGLPSDRFSAERTGGSVSTLTIQRTQQEDSAVYLCASSLVAVRNTEAFFGQGTRLTVV.

This clone was recorded once. V is TRBV21-1 and J is TRBJ1-5. TRBV21-1 is a known pseudogene. This CDR3 region has 18 residues. The CDR3 nucleotides are TGTGCCAGCACGTCCCCCCTCGACGTGAGGGCCCGCAATCAGCCCCAGCATTTT. Its protein product is CASTSPLDVRARNQPQHF.

J is TRBJ1-5 and V is TRBV3-1 (or the pseudogene TRBV3-2), with D possibly TRBD1 on 5 matching bases. V was clipped by 1 base and J by 8 bases, with 9 bases between them. The CDR3 runs 13 residues. Germline V CDR1 and CDR2: LGHDT, YNNKEL (reference sequence). CDR3 DNA: TGTGCCAGCAGCCAAGGAGAAGGGGAGCCCCAGCATTTT. This encodes CASSQGEGEPQHF.

The chain links TRBV7-9 to TRBJ2-1, with a weak D call TRBD2 (6 bases). The CDR3 loop spans 15 amino acids. Between the trimmed V and J ends, which lost 0 bases and 4 bases, there was a span of 10 bases. Germline V CDR1 and CDR2: SEHNR, FQNEAQ (reference sequence). The CDR3 DNA is TGTGCCAGCAGCTTAGCGCGGGGAATTTACAATGAGCAGTTCTTC. Translation: CASSLARGIYNEQFF.

The rearrangement links TRBV30 to TRBJ1-1; possible D gene TRBD1, 6 bases. The length of the CDR3 is 15 residues. V was pared by 3 bases and J by 0 bases, with 14 bases between. Germline-derived CDR1 and CDR2 are GTSNPN and SVGIG (reference sequence). The CDR3 sequence is CAWSAMTGMNTEAFF. The DNA for the CDR3 is TGTGCCTGGAGCGCAATGACAGGCATGAACACTGAAGCTTTCTTT.

This clone was picked up a small number of times. This sequence joins TRBV7-9 and TRBJ1-6; no reliable D call. This CDR3 contains 13 residues. The germline V gene has CDR1 SEHNR and CDR2 FQNEAQ (reference sequence). The germline V and J ends were trimmed by 1 base and 9 bases, with 7 bases remaining between them. Written as DNA, the CDR3 is TGTGCCAGCAGCTTAGAACTAGGTTCACCCCTCCACTTT. It yields the protein CASSLELGSPLHF.

The chain links TRBV10-1 to TRBJ2-2, with 8 bases lining up with TRBD1. V lost 9 bases, J lost 1 base, and 1 base stayed unmatched. From germline, CDR1 is WNHNN and CDR2 SYGVQD (reference sequence). This CDR3 region has 13 residues. In nucleotides, the CDR3 is TGCGCCAGTGGGACAGGGAACACCGGGGAGCTGTTTTTT. It yields the protein CASGTGNTGELFF.

This rearrangement joins TRBV15 to TRBJ1-3; D gene uncertain. The germline gives CDR1 LNHNV, CDR2 YYDKDF (reference sequence). The ends were cut back, 5 bases at V and 0 bases at J, with 20 bases in the middle. The CDR3 is 18 amino acids. The CDR3 sequence is CATSPLFLSTSSGNTIYF. CDR3 DNA sequence: TGTGCCACCAGCCCCCTCTTTCTATCCACCTCCTCTGGAAACACCATATATTTT.

The chain has TRBV11-2 and TRBJ2-1, with TRBD1 as a possible D gene (6 bases). V lost 5 bases and J lost 2, with 19 bases in between. CDR1 and CDR2 from the germline V gene are SGHAT and FQNNGV. The CDR3 extends over 17 amino acids. The CDR3: CASSPQASSGAYNEQFF. The CDR3 DNA reads TGTGCCAGCAGCCCCCAAGCGTCCTCAGGGGCCTACAATGAGCAGTTCTTC.

The V and J genes are TRBV2 and TRBJ2-3; 13 bases are shared with TRBD2. The CDR3 runs to 19 residues. From germline, CDR1 is SNHLY and CDR2 FYNNEI. V lost 4 bases, J lost 1 base, and 11 bases stayed unmatched. CDR3 in DNA: TGTGCCAGCAGTGCATCACTAGCGGGAGGGCTGGGGCGCACAGATACGCAGTATTTT. Residues: CASSASLAGGLGRTDTQYF.

This rearrangement joins TRBV19 to TRBJ2-1, with 9 bases lining up with TRBD2. The germline gives CDR1 LNHDA, CDR2 SQIVND (reference sequence). The CDR3 consists of 14 residues. J lost 6 bases, V lost 5 bases, and 5 bases had no gene match. In DNA form, the CDR3 reads TGTGCCAGTAGTCCCGGGACTAGCATCAATGAGCAGTTCTTC. It yields the protein CASSPGTSINEQFF.

The chain recombines TRBV3-1 (or the pseudogene TRBV3-2) with TRBJ2-1; possibly TRBD1 for D (6 bases). The CDR3 has 15 residues. V was pared by 0 bases and J by 9 bases, with 15 bases between. Germline CDR1 reads LGHDT; CDR2 reads YNNKEL (reference sequence). The CDR3 loop is CASSQDTGPPREQFF. CDR3 bases: TGTGCCAGCAGCCAAGACACAGGGCCTCCCCGTGAGCAGTTCTTC.

The chain joins TRBV7-2 to TRBJ1-2; 7 positions agree with TRBD1. In germline, CDR1 is SGHTA, CDR2 FQGNSA. CDR3 size: 14 residues. The V gene end was trimmed by 4 bases and the J gene end by 3 bases; junction bases not matched to a gene: 5. The CDR3 loop reads CASSSLTGHYGYTF. CDR3 bases: TGTGCCAGCAGCTCATTGACAGGGCACTATGGCTACACCTTC.

The chain joins TRBV2 to TRBJ1-2; D remains unclear. This CDR3 region has 14 residues. Trimming removed 7 bases at V and 0 bases at J, with 12 bases between. The germline CDR1 and CDR2 sequences are SNHLY and FYNNEI. CDR3 sequence reads: CASIFQATNYGYTF. The CDR3 DNA reads as TGTGCCAGCATTTTCCAGGCGACTAACTATGGCTACACCTTC.

The genes are TRBV7-2 and TRBJ1-2; D gene unclear. CDR1 and CDR2 (germline): SGHTA, FQGNSA. The V end was cut by 1 base, the J end by 0 bases, with 3 bases between. CDR3 length: 13 amino acids. The CDR3 loop is CASSLGANYGYTF. The CDR3 DNA is TGTGCCAGCAGCTTAGGAGCTAACTATGGCTACACCTTC.

The rearrangement joins TRBV6-2 or TRBV6-3 to TRBJ1-1; no definite D call. The germline V gene has CDR1 MNHEY and CDR2 SVGEGT. V lost 4 bases and J lost 6, with 12 bases in between. CDR3 length: 13 amino acids. This CDR3 is CASSSRTGAEAFF. As DNA, the CDR3 is TGTGCCAGCAGTTCCCGGACGGGAGCTGAAGCTTTCTTT.

The rearrangement joins TRBV3-1 (or the pseudogene TRBV3-2) to TRBJ2-2, with unresolved D. The germline V gene encodes CDR1 LGHDT and CDR2 YNNKEL (reference sequence). V gave up 4 bases and J gave up 1 base, with 10 bases separating them. The CDR3 has 15 residues. The CDR3 DNA sequence: TGTGCCAGCAGCCCCCTTGGAGTGAACACCGGGGAGCTGTTTTTT. Translating it yields CASSPLGVNTGELFF.

The gene calls are TRBV7-2 and TRBJ2-2; the D gene is possibly TRBD1 (5 bases). Germline assignment: CDR1 SGHTA and CDR2 FQGNSA. With 5 bases removed from V and 6 bases from J, the gap between germline ends came to 13 bases. This CDR3 is built from 14 residues. CDR3 loop: CASSVYWGAGELFF. The CDR3 nucleotides are TGTGCCAGCAGCGTATACTGGGGCGCCGGGGAGCTGTTTTTT.

The J gene is TRBJ2-1, the V gene TRBV10-1; 10 bases fit TRBD2. Trimming removed 11 bases from V and 3 bases from J; junction bases left unmatched: 13. The CDR3 is 16 amino acids. Germline V gene lookup returns CDR1 WNHNN and CDR2 SYGVQD (reference sequence). The CDR3 region has the DNA TGCGCCCGAGGACGTGAGCGGGGGGGGTACTACAATGAGCAGTTCTTC. Protein: CARGRERGGYYNEQFF.

The chain has TRBV5-1 and TRBJ2-3; unclear D gene. The length of the CDR3 is 15 residues. The germline CDR1 and CDR2 sequences are SGHRS and YFSETQ. The V end lost 0 bases, the J end lost 0 bases, and 8 bases lay between the germline ends. The CDR3 coding sequence is TGCGCCAGCAGCTTGGATCGGGTTAGCACAGATACGCAGTATTTT. This translates into CASSLDRVSTDTQYF.

V and J are TRBV18 and TRBJ1-5; 9 nucleotides agree with TRBD1. V lost 3 bases to trimming and J lost 4 bases; unmatched junction nucleotides: 4. The CDR3 contains 15 residues. Germline lookup yields CDR1 KGHSH and CDR2 LQKENI. CDR3 sequence reads: CASSPSTGGNQPQHF. The CDR3 region has the DNA TGTGCCAGCTCACCGTCGACAGGGGGTAATCAGCCCCAGCATTTT.